This paragraph reports one TCR beta chain. The antigen remains unidentified. This sample was taken from a study of Ad26.COV2.S vaccination and SARS-CoV-2 variants. Study results and caveats: From the TCR breadth and depth analyses, total T cell responses may have been underestimated.

Generated by immunoSEQ multiplex PCR, the TCRdb table keeps only in-frame clones and is missing some. Of 250,000 to 300,000 clones in the sample, about 87% were seen once. The germline V and J ends were trimmed by 5 bases and 0 bases, with 16 bases remaining between them. Germline CDR1 SGHVS, CDR2 FQNEAQ. The CDR3 covers 16 residues. Treatment: some 19 received Ad26.COV2.S at low or high dose, single or two shots; several received placebo; per-sample allocation not given. Repertoires come from day 63 after the first vaccine or placebo injection. This TCR came from a person between 18 and 65 years old who received the Ad26.COV2.S COVID-19 vaccine or a placebo. Sequenced here: peripheral blood, sampled in a trial of Ad26.COV2.S vaccine versus placebo. J is TRBJ1-1 and V is TRBV7-8, with D unclear. The CDR3 is CASSPRGSTMNTEAFF. In DNA form, the CDR3 reads TGTGCCAGCAGCCCACGTGGATCAACGATGAACACTGAAGCTTTCTTT.